This TCR beta chain was observed in a study of regulatory dendritic cells for organ transplantation. This table comes from immunoSEQ multiplex PCR, and its TCRdb copy is limited to in-frame clones, with some not included. The sample lists 20,000 to 25,000 clones; about 80% were seen once. CD4+ or CD8+ T cells were sorted as naive CD45RA+ or memory CD45RO+. This CDR3 has 16 residues. The V segment lost 0 bases and the J segment 8 bases; nucleotides outside the gene matches: 11. Germline V CDR1 and CDR2: SGHKS, YYEKEE (reference sequence). Notes on the study in general: Naive T cells showed high diversity, memory cells less, memory CD8+ least. Of resting T cell subsets, memory CD8+ had the most alloreactive clonotypes. The authors noted considerable between-person heterogeneity in alloreactive memory CD8+ cells.

Of note for this clone: Its specificity is unknown.

V usage is TRBV5-5 and J usage is TRBJ1-2; 9 bases match TRBD1. This sequence was found in a human donor in good health. Sample: memory CD4+ T cells from blood. Indicated subset: CD45RO+ memory T cells. CDR3 region: CASSLVPPGQGYGYTF. DNA of the CDR3: TGTGCCAGCAGCTTGGTTCCGCCGGGACAGGGTTACGGCTACACCTTC.